A single sample gave rise to the 30 T cell receptor beta chains below, sequenced in a study of vaccination effects on CD4 cells after COVID-19. Using viral peptide pools, the ViraFEST assay grew out antigen-specific CD4+ T cells prior to sequencing. Once cultured for 10 days, the cells underwent separation to obtain CD4+ T cells. Of the BNT162b2 and mRNA-1273 vaccines, participants received two doses of one or the other. These receptors lack a known antigen. Only in-frame clones appear in the TCRdb table, and some are missing; sequencing was by immunoSEQ multiplex PCR. Of some 22,000 clones listed, roughly 73% are singletons. The sample here was CD4+ T cells from PBMCs cultured with HCoV-NL63 spike peptides, taken after COVID-19 vaccination. The receptors originated from a human donor who received a COVID-19 vaccine.

CDR3 residues: CAWSTGGTVVAKNIQYF. Here the CDR3 DNA reads TGTGCCTGGAGTACTGGGGGGACGGTCGTAGCCAAAAACATTCAGTACTTC. The V and J genes are TRBV30 and TRBJ2-4; weak D call: TRBD2 (6 bases). The germline V gene has CDR1 GTSNPN and CDR2 SVGIG (reference sequence). There are 17 residues in the CDR3. V was cut by 2 bases and J by 0 bases, with 17 bases left in between.

The V gene is TRBV18, the J gene TRBJ1-1; possible D gene TRBD1, 5 bases. Germline CDR1 reads KGHSH; CDR2 reads LQKENI. The CDR3 is made up of 16 amino acids. V dropped 0 bases and J dropped 0 bases, with 11 bases sitting between them. In DNA form, the CDR3 reads TGTGCCAGCTCACCACCGGGTAGACAGTTGAACACTGAAGCTTTCTTT. Translated, it gives CASSPPGRQLNTEAFF.

This chain connects TRBV7-2 to TRBJ1-5; the D gene is possibly TRBD1 (6 bases). The ends were cut back, 5 bases at V and 3 bases at J, with 17 bases in the middle. Germline V gene sequence: CDR1 SGHTA, CDR2 FQGNSA. There are 16 residues in the CDR3. CDR3 loop: CASSPGRQGINQPQHF. For the CDR3, the DNA is TGTGCCAGCAGCCCCGGACGCCAGGGGATCAATCAGCCCCAGCATTTT. Based on the CDR3 plus reference TRBV7-2 and TRBJ1-5, the full variable domain is GAGVSQSPSNKVTEKGKDVELRCDPISGHTALYWYRQSLGQGLEFLIYFQGNSAPDKSGLPSDRFSAERTGGSVSTLTIQRTQQEDSAVYLCASSPGRQGINQPQHFGDGTRLSIL.

The genes are TRBV28 and TRBJ1-2; D is possibly TRBD1 (5 bases). Germline V gene lookup returns CDR1 MDHEN and CDR2 SYDVKM. The CDR3 runs 16 residues. V lost 3 bases, J lost 8 bases, and 22 bases lay in between. CDR3 amino acids: CASSFPQGSSREGYTF. The CDR3 region has the DNA TGTGCCAGCAGTTTTCCCCAGGGATCCTCCCGAGAGGGCTACACCTTC.

This chain links TRBV7-2 with TRBJ1-1; perhaps TRBD1 as D (6 bases). Deletions cut 2 bases from V and 5 bases from J, with 9 bases between. The CDR3 totals 13 residues. Germline V lookup: CDR1 SGHTA, CDR2 FQGNSA. The CDR3 coding sequence is TGTGCCAGCAGCTTATACGGACAGACTGAAGCTTTCTTT. This gives the protein CASSLYGQTEAFF.

The rearrangement links TRBV11-1 to TRBJ2-1; D remains ambiguous. The V end was cut by 1 base, the J end by 6 bases, with 13 bases between. Germline V gene data show CDR1 as SGHAT and CDR2 as FQDESV (reference sequence). CDR3 length: 15 amino acids. CDR3 DNA: TGTGCCAGCAGCTTAGTGACTGGGGTCGTCAATGAGCAGTTCTTC. Protein product: CASSLVTGVVNEQFF.

The V gene is TRBV27, the J gene TRBJ2-7; D remains unclear. The CDR3 spans 14 residues. The germline CDR1 and CDR2 sequences are MNHEY and SMNVEV (reference sequence). Trimming shortened V by 6 bases and J by 3 bases, and 15 bases separated the two germline ends. The CDR3 reads CASRNRAAFYEQYF. CDR3 nucleotides: TGTGCCAGCAGAAACCGGGCCGCATTCTACGAGCAGTACTTC.

This clone is a singleton in its sample. The chain uses TRBV6-1 and TRBJ2-3, with D unresolved. V lost 3 bases and J 0 bases, leaving 16 bases between the germline ends. The CDR3 covers 17 residues. In germline, CDR1 is MNHNS, CDR2 SASEGT. This chain's CDR3 is CASSEVKGGLSTDTQYF. The DNA for the CDR3 is TGTGCCAGCAGTGAGGTTAAGGGCGGCCTTAGCACAGATACGCAGTATTTT.

This clone was seen more than once but under ten times. The V and J genes are TRBV5-4 and TRBJ2-2, with D possibly TRBD1 on 6 matching bases. The ends were cut back, 7 bases at V and 6 bases at J, with 16 bases in the middle. The CDR3 is made up of 14 amino acids. From germline, CDR1 is SGHNT and CDR2 YYREEE (reference sequence). CDR3 sequence: CASGGSFSSGELFF. The CDR3 DNA follows: TGTGCCAGCGGGGGCTCCTTTAGCTCCGGGGAGCTGTTTTTT.

The J gene is TRBJ2-3, the V gene TRBV13; D is unclear. V lost 0 bases, J lost 7 bases, and 11 bases lay in between. CDR1 is PRHDT, CDR2 FYEKMQ, per germline (reference sequence). The CDR3 is 14 residues long. The DNA for the CDR3 is TGTGCCAGCAGCTTAGGAGGCCCCCCGAATACGCAGTATTTT. Its translation: CASSLGGPPNTQYF. The full variable domain, in which reference TRBV13 and TRBJ2-3 provide the parts outside the CDR3, is AAGVIQSPRHLIKEKRETATLKCYPIPRHDTVYWYQQGPGQDPQFLISFYEKMQSDKGSIPDRFSAQQFSDYHSELNMSSLELGDSALYFCASSLGGPPNTQYFGPGTRLTVL.

V and J are TRBV7-2 and TRBJ2-5; D not certain. This CDR3 has 13 amino acids. V lost 1 base to trimming and J lost 1 base, with 4 bases between them. Germline-derived CDR1 and CDR2 are SGHTA and FQGNSA. For the CDR3, the DNA is TGTGCCAGCAGCTTAGGCCTCCAAGAGACCCAGTACTTC. This gives the protein CASSLGLQETQYF. Using reference TRBV7-2 and TRBJ2-5 for the parts outside the CDR3, the full variable domain is GAGVSQSPSNKVTEKGKDVELRCDPISGHTALYWYRQSLGQGLEFLIYFQGNSAPDKSGLPSDRFSAERTGGSVSTLTIQRTQQEDSAVYLCASSLGLQETQYFGPGTRLLVL.

The chain uses TRBV9 and TRBJ2-5; TRBD1 matches at 7 bases. CDR3 size: 14 residues. The junction had 6 bases not matched to a gene; V was cut back by 2 bases and J by 5 bases. Germline CDR1 and CDR2: SGDLS and YYNGEE. CDR3 residues: CASSVGQGVETQYF. The DNA for the CDR3 is TGTGCCAGCAGCGTCGGTCAGGGGGTCGAGACCCAGTACTTC.

The chain combines TRBV28 with TRBJ1-6, with a tentative D call TRBD1 (5 bases). The CDR3 extends over 11 amino acids. Germline V gene lookup returns CDR1 MDHEN and CDR2 SYDVKM. Trimming shortened V by 7 bases and J by 8 bases, and 6 bases separated the two germline ends. CDR3 sequence reads: CASKGDSPLHF. The CDR3 region has the DNA TGTGCCAGCAAAGGGGATTCACCCCTCCACTTT.

The chain links TRBV3-1 (or the pseudogene TRBV3-2) to TRBJ1-1, with TRBD1 as a possible D gene (6 bases). CDR3 size: 14 residues. Germline lookup yields CDR1 LGHDT and CDR2 YNNKEL (reference sequence). The V end lost 2 bases, the J end lost 6 bases, and 13 bases lay between the germline ends. The CDR3 loop is CASSQRGRGSEAFF. The CDR3 coding sequence is TGTGCCAGCAGCCAACGGGGGCGTGGATCTGAAGCTTTCTTT.

This chain joins TRBV2 and TRBJ2-1; maybe TRBD1 (6 bases). This CDR3 has 12 amino acids. CDR1 is SNHLY, CDR2 FYNNEI, per germline. The V and J ends lost 5 bases and 7 bases respectively, with 9 bases between them. CDR3 residues: CASSSQGNEQFF. The CDR3 bases are TGTGCCAGCAGTTCACAGGGAAATGAGCAGTTCTTC.

The chain links TRBV30 to TRBJ2-3; 9 bases fit TRBD1. The germline CDR1 and CDR2 sequences are GTSNPN and SVGIG (reference sequence). After removal of 4 bases from V and 7 bases from J, the junction contained 12 bases not matched to a gene. The CDR3 contains 15 residues. The CDR3 here is CAWTTSGTGYYTQYF. The CDR3 DNA is TGTGCCTGGACCACGTCCGGGACAGGGTATTATACGCAGTATTTT.

The chain is built from TRBV7-9 and TRBJ1-1; D is ambiguous. Trimming cost V 3 bases and J 3 bases, with 11 bases left between them. The CDR3 is 14 amino acids. Germline lookup yields CDR1 SEHNR and CDR2 FQNEAQ (reference sequence). CDR3 sequence (DNA): TGTGCCAGCAGCTTCTTAAAGGGTGACACTGAAGCTTTCTTT. It encodes CASSFLKGDTEAFF.

This clone was counted between two and nine times. V and J are TRBV12-2 and TRBJ1-1; the D call in the table, TRBD1, was not verified against the DNA. TRBV12-2 is listed as a pseudogene. The CDR3 has 15 residues. The CDR3 loop reads CASRLAGQGNTEAFF. The CDR3 nucleotides read TGTGCAAGTCGCTTAGCGGGACAGGGGAACACTGAAGCTTTCTTT.

The rearrangement uses TRBV6-2 or TRBV6-3 and TRBJ1-6; 9 bases map to TRBD1. Trimming cost V 4 bases and J 7 bases; bases outside gene matches: 2. CDR1 and CDR2 (germline): MNHEY, SVGEGT. This CDR3 is 14 amino acids long. In DNA, the CDR3 is TGTGCCAGCAGTTTTGGACAGGGGAATTCACCCCTCCACTTT. It translates to CASSFGQGNSPLHF.

The chain has TRBV6-4 and TRBJ2-2; the match to TRBD1 covers 9 bases. This CDR3 has 15 amino acids. CDR1 and CDR2 from the germline V gene are MRHNA and SNTAGT. Trimming cost V 4 bases and J 1 base; bases outside gene matches: 1. The CDR3 sequence is CASSVGQGNTGELFF. The DNA of the CDR3 is TGTGCCAGCAGTGTGGGACAGGGGAACACCGGGGAGCTGTTTTTT.

This clone showed up just once. The DNA for the CDR3 is TGTGCCAGCAGAGAGGGGGGCCAGAACACCGGGGAGCTGTTTTTT. Residues: CASREGGQNTGELFF. This chain uses TRBV28 with TRBJ2-2; D may match TRBD1 or TRBD2 (6 bases each). CDR3 length: 15 amino acids. Germline-derived CDR1 and CDR2 are MDHEN and SYDVKM. Trimming pared 6 bases from V and 1 base from J, leaving 12 bases between. Complete variable domain (other parts from reference TRBV28 and TRBJ2-2): DVKVTQSSRYLVKRTGEKVFLECVQDMDHENMFWYRQDPGLGLRLIYFSYDVKMKEKGDIPEGYSVSREKKERFSLILESASTNQTSMYLCASREGGQNTGELFFGEGSRLTVL.

The genes are TRBV11-2 and TRBJ2-2; tentatively, D is TRBD1 (6 bases). Per germline, CDR1 SGHAT and CDR2 FQNNGV. The CDR3 covers 16 residues. V lost 1 base and J lost 2, with 11 bases in between. CDR3 nucleotide sequence: TGTGCCAGCAGCTTAGCCCCACAGGGTAACACCGGGGAGCTGTTTTTT. It yields the protein CASSLAPQGNTGELFF.

This clone has a handful of counts. The chain combines TRBV4-1 with TRBJ1-3; D remains ambiguous. Germline V gives CDR1 MGHRA, CDR2 YSYEKL. V lost 5 bases and J 0 bases, leaving 11 bases between the germline ends. The CDR3 sequence is 15 residues long. This CDR3 reads CASSGRSGSGNTIYF. The CDR3 DNA reads TGCGCCAGCAGCGGGCGATCGGGCTCTGGAAACACCATATATTTT.

The genes are TRBV7-2 and TRBJ2-3, with D possibly being TRBD2 (5 bases). Between the trimmed V and J ends, which lost 1 base and 5 bases, there was a span of 22 bases. The V gene's germline CDR1 is SGHTA and CDR2 FQGNSA. The CDR3 contains 18 residues. CDR3 sequence: CASSLGEWAGYWGDTQYF. The CDR3 nucleotides are TGTGCCAGCAGCTTAGGGGAGTGGGCGGGCTATTGGGGAGATACGCAGTATTTT.

This chain uses TRBV5-1 with TRBJ2-5, with no clear D. Germline-derived CDR1 and CDR2 are SGHRS and YFSETQ. Deletions cut 0 bases from V and 2 bases from J, with 8 bases between. The CDR3 loop spans 14 amino acids. CDR3 amino acids: CASSLDQVQETQYF. In nucleotides, the CDR3 is TGCGCCAGCAGCTTGGATCAGGTTCAAGAGACCCAGTACTTC.

The chain uses TRBV30 and TRBJ1-2; the D is unclear. CDR1 is GTSNPN and CDR2 is SVGIG in the germline V gene (reference sequence). V was clipped by 0 bases and J by 4 bases, with 9 bases between them. The CDR3 has 13 residues. The CDR3 region has the DNA TGTGCCTGGAGTGTTAGAGCCTTCTATGGCTACACCTTC. Encoded protein: CAWSVRAFYGYTF. Full variable domain (rest looked up from reference TRBV30 and TRBJ1-2): SQTIHQWPATLVQPVGSPLSLECTVEGTSNPNLYWYRQAAGRGLQLLFYSVGIGQISSEVPQNLSASRPQDRQFILSSKKLLLSDSGFYLCAWSVRAFYGYTFGSGTRLTVV.

The chain uses TRBV3-1 (or the pseudogene TRBV3-2) and TRBJ2-3; tentative D call: TRBD2 (5 bases). V lost 0 bases, J lost 6 bases, and 16 bases lay in between. CDR1 and CDR2 from the germline V gene are LGHDT and YNNKEL (reference sequence). This CDR3 contains 16 residues. The CDR3 protein is CASSQESGSQRDTQYF. CDR3 nucleotide sequence: TGTGCCAGCAGCCAAGAATCGGGGTCGCAGCGGGATACGCAGTATTTT.

This rearrangement joins TRBV4-1 to TRBJ2-1, with 10 bases identical to TRBD2. The CDR3 is 17 residues long. From germline, CDR1 is MGHRA and CDR2 YSYEKL. Unmatched junction bases numbered 10, after V lost 4 bases and J lost 4 bases. The CDR3 DNA reads as TGCGCCAGCAGCCGCTTCAGCGGGGGGGCCAGGTACAATGAGCAGTTCTTC. It translates to CASSRFSGGARYNEQFF.

The chain is built from TRBV12-3 or TRBV12-4 and TRBJ1-2; a weak D match, TRBD1 (5 bases). This CDR3 is 13 amino acids long. Trimming removed 3 bases at V and 12 bases at J, with 17 bases between. The CDR3 loop reads CASSFGAGLGNTF. The CDR3 bases are TGTGCCAGCAGTTTTGGGGCAGGGTTGGGTAACACCTTC.

This sequence joins TRBV11-3 and TRBJ2-2; weak D call: TRBD1 (5 bases). Trimming shortened V by 0 bases and J by 5 bases, and 10 bases separated the two germline ends. Germline CDR1 SGHNT, CDR2 YENEEA. CDR3 length equals 15 residues. The CDR3 here is CASSLDSRGTGELFF. Here the CDR3 DNA reads TGTGCCAGCAGCTTAGATTCTAGGGGTACCGGGGAGCTGTTTTTT.